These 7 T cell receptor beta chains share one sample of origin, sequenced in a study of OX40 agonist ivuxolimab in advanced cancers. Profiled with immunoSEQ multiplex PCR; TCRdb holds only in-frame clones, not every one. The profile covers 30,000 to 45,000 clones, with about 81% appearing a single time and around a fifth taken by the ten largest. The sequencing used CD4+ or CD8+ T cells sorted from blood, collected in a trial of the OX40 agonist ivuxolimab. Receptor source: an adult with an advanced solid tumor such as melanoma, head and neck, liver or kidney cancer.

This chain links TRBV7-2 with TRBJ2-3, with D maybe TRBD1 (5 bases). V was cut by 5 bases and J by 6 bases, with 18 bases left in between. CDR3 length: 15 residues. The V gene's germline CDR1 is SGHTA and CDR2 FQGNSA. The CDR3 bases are TGTGCCAGCAGCCGCCAAGACCCAGGGATGGATACGCAGTATTTT. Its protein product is CASSRQDPGMDTQYF. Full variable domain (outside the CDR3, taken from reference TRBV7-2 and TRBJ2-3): GAGVSQSPSNKVTEKGKDVELRCDPISGHTALYWYRQSLGQGLEFLIYFQGNSAPDKSGLPSDRFSAERTGGSVSTLTIQRTQQEDSAVYLCASSRQDPGMDTQYFGPGTRLTVL.

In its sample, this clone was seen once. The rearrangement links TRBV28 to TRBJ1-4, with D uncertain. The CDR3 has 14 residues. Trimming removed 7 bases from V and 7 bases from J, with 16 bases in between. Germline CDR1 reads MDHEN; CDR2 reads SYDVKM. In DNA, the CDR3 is TGTGCCAGCAACATGGACGGGTATCGTGAAAAACTGTTTTTT. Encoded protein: CASNMDGYREKLFF. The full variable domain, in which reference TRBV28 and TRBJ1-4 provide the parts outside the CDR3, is DVKVTQSSRYLVKRTGEKVFLECVQDMDHENMFWYRQDPGLGLRLIYFSYDVKMKEKGDIPEGYSVSREKKERFSLILESASTNQTSMYLCASNMDGYREKLFFGSGTQLSVL.

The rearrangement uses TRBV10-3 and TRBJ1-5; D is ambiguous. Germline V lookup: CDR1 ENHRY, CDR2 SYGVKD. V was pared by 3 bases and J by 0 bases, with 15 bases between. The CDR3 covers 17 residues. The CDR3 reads CAISDVSAEDSNQPQHF. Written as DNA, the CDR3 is TGTGCCATCAGTGATGTCAGCGCGGAAGATAGCAATCAGCCCCAGCATTTT.

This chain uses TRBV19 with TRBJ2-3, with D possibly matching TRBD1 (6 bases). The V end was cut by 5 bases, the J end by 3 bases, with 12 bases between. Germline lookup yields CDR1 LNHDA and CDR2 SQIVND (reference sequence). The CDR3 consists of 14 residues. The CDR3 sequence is CASSHRVQTDTQYF. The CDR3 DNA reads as TGTGCCAGTAGTCACAGGGTTCAGACAGATACGCAGTATTTT.

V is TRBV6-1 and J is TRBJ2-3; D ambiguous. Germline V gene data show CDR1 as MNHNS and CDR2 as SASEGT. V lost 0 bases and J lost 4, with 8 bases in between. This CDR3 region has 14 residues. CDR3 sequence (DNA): TGTGCCAGCAGTGAAGCGGGCCCGGCAGATACGCAGTATTTT. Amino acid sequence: CASSEAGPADTQYF.

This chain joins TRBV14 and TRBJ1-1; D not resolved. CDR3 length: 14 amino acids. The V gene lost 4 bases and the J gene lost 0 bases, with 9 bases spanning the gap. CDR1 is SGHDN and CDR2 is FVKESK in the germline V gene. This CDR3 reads CASSPYRLNTEAFF. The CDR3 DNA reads TGTGCCAGCAGCCCGTACCGGTTGAACACTGAAGCTTTCTTT. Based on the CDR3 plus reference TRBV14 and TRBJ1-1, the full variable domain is EAGVTQFPSHSVIEKGQTVTLRCDPISGHDNLYWYRRVMGKEIKFLLHFVKESKQDESGMPNNRFLAERTGGTYSTLKVQPAELEDSGVYFCASSPYRLNTEAFFGQGTRLTVV.

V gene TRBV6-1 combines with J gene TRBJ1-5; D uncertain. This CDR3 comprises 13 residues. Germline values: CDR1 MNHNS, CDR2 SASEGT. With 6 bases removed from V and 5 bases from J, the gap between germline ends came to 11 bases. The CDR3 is CASSAVVHQPQHF. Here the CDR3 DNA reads TGTGCCAGCAGCGCCGTTGTCCATCAGCCCCAGCATTTT.